The 10 T cell receptor beta chains below were found in one sample sequenced in a study of Graves' ophthalmopathy and Graves' hyperthyroidism. RNA served as the template for amplifying TCR beta CDR3 regions. The authors performed first-round RT-PCR with HTBI primers and then a second-round multiplex PCR. TCRdb used MiXCR to reprocess the multiplex PCR reads, holding one entry per CDR3 protein. The sample includes a few hundred thousand distinct CDR3 sequences, roughly 40% of them seen just once. Sequenced sample: peripheral blood or thyroid tissue (not recorded which). Receptors were obtained from an adult man with Graves' hyperthyroidism.

This clonotype showed up many times. The junction and the germline gene differ at one end; a read error may be behind it. The genes are TRBV10-3 and TRBJ2-5; D might be TRBD2 (6 bases). The CDR3 sequence is 14 residues long. Per the germline V gene, CDR1 is ENHRY and CDR2 is SYGVKD. CDR3 in amino acids: CASSENLAVETQYF. The CDR3 DNA reads TGTGCCAGCAGTGAAAATTTAGCGGTGGAGACCCAGTACTTC.

The V call is TRBV12-3 or TRBV12-4, the J call TRBJ2-5; tentative D call: TRBD1 (6 bases). V was pared by 4 bases and J by 0 bases, with 15 bases between. There are 16 residues in the CDR3. The CDR3 spells CASSYWGHQHQETQYF. The CDR3 DNA is TGTGCCAGCAGTTACTGGGGACACCAGCACCAAGAGACCCAGTACTTC.

Turning to this clonotype: This sequence may be a read error, since a much larger clone differs from it by one base. Given the absence of the conserved phenylalanine or tryptophan at the CDR3 end, a read error is likely. This sequence joins TRBV2 and TRBJ2-7; tentative D call: TRBD1 (5 bases). The CDR3 runs to 13 residues. V was trimmed by 6 bases and J by 0 bases, leaving 9 bases between them. Germline CDR1 is SNHLY and CDR2 is FYNNEI. Written as DNA, the CDR3 is TGTGCCAGCAGCTTGACAGCCTCCTACGAGCAGTACCTC. Translation gives CASSLTASYEQYL.

This clonotype was seen repeatedly, ten times or more. V gene TRBV3-1 combines with J gene TRBJ2-2; D may be TRBD1 (5 bases). The CDR3 covers 13 residues. The V gene's germline CDR1 is LGHDT and CDR2 YNNKEL (reference sequence). The V end lost 4 bases, the J end lost 10 bases, and 13 bases lay between the germline ends. CDR3 in DNA: TGTGCCAGCAGCCGGGCGGCCAGGGTGGAGCTGTTTTTT. Amino acid sequence: CASSRAARVELFF.

V and J are TRBV7-9 and TRBJ2-2; possible D gene TRBD1, 5 bases. The CDR3 loop spans 16 amino acids. The V gene's germline CDR1 is SEHNR and CDR2 FQNEAQ (reference sequence). Trimming removed 5 bases at V and 3 bases at J, with 16 bases between. CDR3 in amino acids: CASSAELGVDTGELFF. The CDR3 DNA is TGTGCCAGCAGCGCGGAGTTAGGGGTCGACACCGGGGAGCTGTTTTTT.

J is TRBJ2-5 and V is TRBV25-1, with a tentative D call TRBD2 (6 bases). Trimming took off 4 bases at V and 1 base at J, with 19 bases between the two ends. Germline CDR1 reads MGHDK; CDR2 reads SYGVNS. CDR3 length: 17 residues. CDR3: CASSAFGGVPLQETQYF. CDR3 coding DNA: TGTGCCAGCAGTGCCTTCGGAGGGGTCCCCCTCCAAGAGACCCAGTACTTC. The whole variable domain, filled in from reference TRBV25-1 and TRBJ2-5, reads EADIYQTPRYLVIGTGKKITLECSQTMGHDKMYWYQQDPGMELHLIHYSYGVNSTEKGDLSSESTVSRIRTEHFPLTLESARPSHTSQYLCASSAFGGVPLQETQYFGPGTRLLVL.

The rearrangement links TRBV2 to TRBJ1-2; D possibly corresponds to TRBD1 (5 bases). The V end was cut by 4 bases, the J end by 12 bases, with 24 bases between. The CDR3 runs 15 residues. Germline values: CDR1 SNHLY, CDR2 FYNNEI. CDR3: CASSAGRVAPYPHTF. CDR3 nucleotide sequence: TGTGCCAGCAGTGCAGGCAGGGTGGCCCCGTATCCCCACACCTTC.

In this sample, this clonotype turned up many times. The V and J genes are TRBV7-2 and TRBJ2-2; D perhaps matches TRBD1 (6 bases). V was trimmed by 9 bases and J by 0 bases, leaving 11 bases between them. Germline lookup yields CDR1 SGHTA and CDR2 FQGNSA. CDR3 length: 14 residues. CDR3 sequence reads: CARGGGANTGELFF. CDR3 sequence (DNA): TGTGCCAGGGGTGGGGGCGCGAACACCGGGGAGCTGTTTTTT.

This clonotype was detected ten times or more. The chain employs TRBV4-2 and TRBJ2-5; 9 positions match TRBD2. The CDR3 has 15 amino acids. Germline CDR1 is LGHNA and CDR2 is YNFKEQ. Trimming at V came to 5 bases and at J to 3 bases, leaving 7 bases not matched to a gene. CDR3 in amino acids: CASSVGLASEETQYF. In DNA form, the CDR3 reads TGTGCCAGCAGCGTTGGACTAGCGTCGGAAGAGACCCAGTACTTC.

The table lists this clonotype with many counts. The chain uses TRBV12-3 or TRBV12-4 and TRBJ1-1; TRBD1 matches at 8 bases. V gave up 5 bases and J gave up 1 base; unmatched junction bases: 6. The CDR3 sequence is 15 residues long. CDR3 amino acids: CASSKRTGTNTEAFF. The DNA for the CDR3 is TGTGCCAGCAGTAAACGGACAGGGACGAACACTGAAGCTTTCTTT.